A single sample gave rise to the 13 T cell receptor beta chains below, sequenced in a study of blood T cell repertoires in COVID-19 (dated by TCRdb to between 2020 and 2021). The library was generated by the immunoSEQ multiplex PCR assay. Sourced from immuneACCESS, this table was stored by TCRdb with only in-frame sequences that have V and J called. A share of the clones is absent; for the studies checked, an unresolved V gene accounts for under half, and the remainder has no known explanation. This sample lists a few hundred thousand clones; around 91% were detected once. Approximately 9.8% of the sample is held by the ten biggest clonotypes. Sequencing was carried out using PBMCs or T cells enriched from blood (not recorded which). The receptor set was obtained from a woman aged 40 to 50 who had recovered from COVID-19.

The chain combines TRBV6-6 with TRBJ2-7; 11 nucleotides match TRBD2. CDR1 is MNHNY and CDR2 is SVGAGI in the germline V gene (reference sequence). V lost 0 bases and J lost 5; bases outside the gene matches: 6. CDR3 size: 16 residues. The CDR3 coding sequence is TGTGCCAGCAGTTACTCGAGAACTAGCGGGAGAAACGAGCAGTACTTC. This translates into CASSYSRTSGRNEQYF.

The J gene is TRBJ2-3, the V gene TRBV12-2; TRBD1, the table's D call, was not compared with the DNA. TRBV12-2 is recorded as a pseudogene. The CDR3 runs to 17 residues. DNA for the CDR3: TGTGCAAGTCGCTTAGTTCCGGGACAGGGGAGAACAGATACGCAGTATTTT. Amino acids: CASRLVPGQGRTDTQYF.

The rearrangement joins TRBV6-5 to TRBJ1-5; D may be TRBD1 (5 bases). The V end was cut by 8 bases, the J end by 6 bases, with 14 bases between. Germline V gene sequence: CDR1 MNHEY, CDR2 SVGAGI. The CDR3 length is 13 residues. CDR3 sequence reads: CASAGTEAQPQHF. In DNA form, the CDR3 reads TGTGCCAGCGCAGGGACTGAAGCTCAGCCCCAGCATTTT.

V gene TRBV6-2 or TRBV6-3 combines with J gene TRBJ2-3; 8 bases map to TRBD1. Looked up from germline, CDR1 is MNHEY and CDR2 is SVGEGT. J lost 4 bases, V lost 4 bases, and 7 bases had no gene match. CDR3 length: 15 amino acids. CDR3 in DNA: TGTGCCAGCAGTTTAGACAGGGGCAGCGCAGATACGCAGTATTTT. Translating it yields CASSLDRGSADTQYF.

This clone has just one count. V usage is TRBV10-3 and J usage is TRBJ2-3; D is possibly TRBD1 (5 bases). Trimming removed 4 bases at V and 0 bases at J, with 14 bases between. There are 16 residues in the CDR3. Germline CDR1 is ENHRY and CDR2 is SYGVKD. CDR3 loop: CAISGRGPISTDTQYF. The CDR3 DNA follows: TGTGCCATCAGTGGAAGGGGTCCAATTAGCACAGATACGCAGTATTTT.

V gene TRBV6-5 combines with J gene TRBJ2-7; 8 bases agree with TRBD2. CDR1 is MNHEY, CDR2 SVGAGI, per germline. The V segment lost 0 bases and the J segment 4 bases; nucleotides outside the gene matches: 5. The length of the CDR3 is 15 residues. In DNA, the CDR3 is TGTGCCAGCAGTTACTCAGCGGGAGTCGGTTACGAGCAGTACTTC. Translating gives CASSYSAGVGYEQYF.

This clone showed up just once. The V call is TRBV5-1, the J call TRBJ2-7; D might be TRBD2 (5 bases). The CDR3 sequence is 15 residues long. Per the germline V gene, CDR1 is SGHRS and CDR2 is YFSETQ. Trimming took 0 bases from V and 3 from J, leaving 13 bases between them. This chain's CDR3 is CASSLEGVYVYEQYF. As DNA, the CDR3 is TGCGCCAGCAGCTTGGAGGGAGTCTACGTCTACGAGCAGTACTTC.

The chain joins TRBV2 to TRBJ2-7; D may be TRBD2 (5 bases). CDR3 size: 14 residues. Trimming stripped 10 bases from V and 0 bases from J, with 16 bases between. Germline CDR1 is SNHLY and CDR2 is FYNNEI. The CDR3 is CATLPGVSSYEQYF. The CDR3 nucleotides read TGTGCCACCCTTCCCGGGGTTAGCTCCTACGAGCAGTACTTC.

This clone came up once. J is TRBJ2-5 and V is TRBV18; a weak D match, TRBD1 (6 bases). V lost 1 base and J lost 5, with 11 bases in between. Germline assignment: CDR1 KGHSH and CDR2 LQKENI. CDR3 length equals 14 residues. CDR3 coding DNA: TGTGCCAGCTCACCACTCAGGGGCGATGAGACCCAGTACTTC. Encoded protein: CASSPLRGDETQYF.

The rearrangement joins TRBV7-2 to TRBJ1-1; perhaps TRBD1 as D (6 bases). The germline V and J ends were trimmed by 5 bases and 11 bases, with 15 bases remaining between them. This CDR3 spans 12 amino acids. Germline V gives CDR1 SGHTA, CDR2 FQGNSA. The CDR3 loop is CASSPQGSGAFF. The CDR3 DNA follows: TGTGCCAGCAGCCCACAGGGATCGGGGGCTTTCTTT.

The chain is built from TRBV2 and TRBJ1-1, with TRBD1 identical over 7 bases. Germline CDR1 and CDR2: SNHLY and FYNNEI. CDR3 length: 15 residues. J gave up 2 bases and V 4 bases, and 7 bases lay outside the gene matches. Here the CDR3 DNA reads TGTGCCAGCAGTGGACAGGGTCCCTTAAACACTGAAGCTTTCTTT. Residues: CASSGQGPLNTEAFF.

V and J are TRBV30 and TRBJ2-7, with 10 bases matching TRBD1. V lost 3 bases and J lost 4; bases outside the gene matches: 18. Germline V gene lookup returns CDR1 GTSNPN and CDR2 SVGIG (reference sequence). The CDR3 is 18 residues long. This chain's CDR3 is CAWRGGQGSRWEGYEQYF. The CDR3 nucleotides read TGTGCCTGGAGAGGGGGACAGGGGTCTCGGTGGGAGGGTTACGAGCAGTACTTC.

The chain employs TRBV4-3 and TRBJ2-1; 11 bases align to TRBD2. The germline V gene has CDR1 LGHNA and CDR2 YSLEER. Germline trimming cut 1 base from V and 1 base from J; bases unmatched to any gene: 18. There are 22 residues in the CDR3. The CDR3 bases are TGCGCCAGCAGCCAAGTCGGTAGCGGGGGGGCAGGATGGCCCCCTTCCTACAATGAGCAGTTCTTC. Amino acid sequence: CASSQVGSGGAGWPPSYNEQFF.